Listed below are T cell receptor beta chains from one sample, sequenced in a study of Graves' ophthalmopathy and Graves' hyperthyroidism. TCRdb ran MiXCR on the multiplex PCR reads and lists one entry per CDR3 protein. The table lists under 800,000 distinct CDR3 sequences, 22% of them singletons. The specimen sequenced was peripheral blood. The receptors stem from a woman under 30 with stable Graves' hyperthyroidism. Some clones in this sample may be carry-over from other donors' samples. CDR3s include the opening cysteine and the closing phenylalanine or tryptophan. The D gene is left open where the match is weak. The size entry is marked missing in some rows and otherwise reads once, few, many or a size class.

abundance	v_gene	j_gene	d_gene	CDR3aa	CDR3nt
many	TRBV7-2	TRBJ1-1	-	CASSLLAGAFF	TGTGCCAGCAGCCTTTTGGCTGGAGCTTTCTTT
-	TRBV6-1	TRBJ1-1	TRBD1	CASSDPDRDQAFF	TGTGCCAGCAGCGATCCCGACAGGGATCAAGCTTTCTTT
many	TRBV15	TRBJ1-5	TRBD1	CATSMGQSNQPQHF	TGTGCCACCAGCATGGGACAGAGTAATCAGCCCCAGCATTTT
-	TRBV20-1	TRBJ2-7	TRBD2	CSAWASGRSRQQYF	TGCAGCGCGTGGGCCAGCGGGAGGTCCCGCCAGCAGTACTTC
few	TRBV5-1	TRBJ2-7	-	CASSAPGSGSYEQYF	TGCGCCAGCAGCGCTCCCGGGAGCGGCTCCTACGAGCAGTACTTC
-	TRBV15	TRBJ2-5	-	CATKGKTTQETQYF	TGTGCCACCAAGGGGAAGACTACCCAAGAGACCCAGTACTTC
many	TRBV7-3	TRBJ1-1	-	CASSLTSDSEAFF	TGTGCCAGCAGCTTGACAAGTGATTCTGAAGCTTTCTTT
many	TRBV20-1	TRBJ2-5	-	CSANRVGGQETQYF	TGCAGTGCTAATAGGGTCGGGGGCCAAGAGACCCAGTACTTC
-	TRBV12-3/TRBV12-4	TRBJ2-7	TRBD2	CASSPSLAGDPTYEQYF	TGTGCCAGCTCACCCTCACTAGCGGGAGACCCGACCTACGAGCAGTACTTC
many	TRBV12-3/TRBV12-4	TRBJ2-5	-	CASSRGPGWGAQYF	TGTGCCAGCAGTCGAGGACCTGGGTGGGGGGCCCAGTACTTC
many	TRBV6-1	TRBJ2-7	TRBD1	CASSSRDRGGYEQYF	TGTGCCAGCAGCTCCCGAGACAGGGGTGGCTACGAGCAGTACTTC
many	TRBV6-4	TRBJ2-2	TRBD2	CASTQTHTGGRTGELFF	TGTGCCAGCACCCAGACCCACACCGGCGGGAGGACCGGGGAGCTGTTTTTT
-	TRBV11-2	TRBJ1-2	-	CASSLDHPANGYTF	TGTGCCAGCAGCTTAGATCATCCCGCGAATGGCTACACCTTC
many	TRBV29-1	TRBJ1-6	-	CSVLDSDYNSPLHF	TGCAGCGTTTTAGACAGTGACTATAATTCACCCCTCCACTTT
many	TRBV12-3/TRBV12-4	TRBJ1-5	TRBD1	CASSPTGGNQPQHF	TGTGCCAGCAGTCCGACAGGGGGCAATCAGCCCCAGCATTTT